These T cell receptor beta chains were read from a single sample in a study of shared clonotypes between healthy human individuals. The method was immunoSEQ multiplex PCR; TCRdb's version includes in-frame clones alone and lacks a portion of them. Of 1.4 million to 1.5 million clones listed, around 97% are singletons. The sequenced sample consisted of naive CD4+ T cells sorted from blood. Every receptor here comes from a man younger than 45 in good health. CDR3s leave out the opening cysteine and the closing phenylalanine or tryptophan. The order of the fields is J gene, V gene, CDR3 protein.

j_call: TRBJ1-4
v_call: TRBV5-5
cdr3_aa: ASSLTPGQAYNEKLF

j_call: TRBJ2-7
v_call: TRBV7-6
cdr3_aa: ASSLGIARSEQY

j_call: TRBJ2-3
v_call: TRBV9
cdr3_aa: ASSVQPRTGAGLAGERATDTQY

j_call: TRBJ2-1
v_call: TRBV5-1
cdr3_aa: ASSLGLAGGRYNEQF

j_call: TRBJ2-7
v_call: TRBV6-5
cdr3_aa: ASSYLGTDSYEQY

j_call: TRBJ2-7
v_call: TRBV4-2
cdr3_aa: ASTPSSGSSSYEQY

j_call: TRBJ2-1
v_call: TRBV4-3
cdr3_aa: ASSQVGLANEQF

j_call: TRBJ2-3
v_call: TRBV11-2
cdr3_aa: ASSLVTHTDTQY

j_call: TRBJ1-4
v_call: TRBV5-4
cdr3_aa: ASSLAGGTGLF

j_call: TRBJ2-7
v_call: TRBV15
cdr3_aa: ATSSGRARYEQY

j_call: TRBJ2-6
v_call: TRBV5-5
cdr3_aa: ASILSGAPSGANVLT

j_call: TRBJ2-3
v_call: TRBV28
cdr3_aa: ASSFITGRTDTQY

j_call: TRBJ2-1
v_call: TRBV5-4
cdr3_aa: ASKETRSSYNEQF

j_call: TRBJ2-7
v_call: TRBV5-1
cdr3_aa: ASSLERESYEQY

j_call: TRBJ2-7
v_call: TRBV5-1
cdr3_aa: ASSLDRGARYEQY

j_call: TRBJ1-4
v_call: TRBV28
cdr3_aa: ASSPSGQGTNEKLF

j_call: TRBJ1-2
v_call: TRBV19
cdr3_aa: ASSRGYRALYYGYT

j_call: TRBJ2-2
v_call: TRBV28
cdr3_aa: ASSRLAGVTGELF

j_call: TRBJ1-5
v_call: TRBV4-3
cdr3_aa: ASSQDYRDSNQPQH

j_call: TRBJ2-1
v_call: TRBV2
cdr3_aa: ASSGRFPPEQF